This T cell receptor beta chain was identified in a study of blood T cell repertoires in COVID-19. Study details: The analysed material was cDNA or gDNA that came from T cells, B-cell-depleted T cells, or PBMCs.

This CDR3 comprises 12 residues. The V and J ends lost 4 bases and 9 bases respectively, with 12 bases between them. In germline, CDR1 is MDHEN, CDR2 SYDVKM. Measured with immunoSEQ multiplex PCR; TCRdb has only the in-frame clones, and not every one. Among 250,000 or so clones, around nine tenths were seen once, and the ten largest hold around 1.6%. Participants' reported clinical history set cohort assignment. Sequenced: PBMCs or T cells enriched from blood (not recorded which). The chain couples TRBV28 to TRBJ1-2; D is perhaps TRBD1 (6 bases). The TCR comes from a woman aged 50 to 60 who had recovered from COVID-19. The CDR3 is CASSSLQGRYTF. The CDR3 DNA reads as TGTGCCAGCAGTTCCCTACAGGGACGCTACACCTTC.